Detailed here is one T cell receptor (beta chain). Its specificity is unknown. This sample was taken from a study of T cell responses to AZD1222 COVID-19 vaccine. Sequenced by immunoSEQ multiplex PCR; TCRdb stores in-frame clones only, minus some. This sample has some 180,000 clones, with about 90% found just once. Regarding the study as a whole: Spike-specific TCR breadth and depth rose after two AZD1222 doses. CD4 TCRs linked to vaccination spanned spike, dominating at 160-218 and 743-854. Reports indicate that nearly half of spike-specific TCRs are directed at unmutated variant regions.

Sequencing used peripheral blood, obtained 28 days after the second AZD1222 dose. The clonotype was recovered from an adult who received the AZD1222 COVID-19 vaccine.

The CDR3 DNA reads TGTGCCAGCAGCCAAGAAGTAGGGGGTGAAAAACTGTTTTTT. This translates into CASSQEVGGEKLFF. This rearrangement joins TRBV3-1 (or the pseudogene TRBV3-2) to TRBJ1-4, with D possibly being TRBD1 (6 bases). From germline, CDR1 is LGHDT and CDR2 YNNKEL (reference sequence). Trimming shortened V by 0 bases and J by 7 bases, and 9 bases separated the two germline ends. This CDR3 is built from 14 residues.